The 2 T cell receptor beta chains in this list originate from one sample, sequenced in a study of cytomegalovirus exposure and HLA in healthy donors. The PCR made use of 60 Vbeta and 13 Jbeta primers. Sequencing was performed with immunoSEQ multiplex PCR; in TCRdb, only in-frame clones are kept and a portion is missing. The data hold over 150,000 clones, with roughly four fifths observed a single time. What was sequenced was PBMCs. These receptors were taken from a young woman in good health and CMV-seropositive.

The rearrangement uses TRBV6-6 and TRBJ2-7; tentative D call: TRBD2 (5 bases). This CDR3 is 11 amino acids long. The germline V gene has CDR1 MNHNY and CDR2 SVGAGI (reference sequence). Trimming cost V 7 bases and J 6 bases, with 10 bases left between them. The CDR3 DNA follows: TGTGCCAGCACCCGAGGGAGCGAGCAGTACTTC. Its translation is CASTRGSEQYF.

The genes are TRBV5-8 and TRBJ2-7; a weak D match, TRBD2 (6 bases). CDR3 length equals 13 residues. CDR1 and CDR2 from the germline V gene are SGHTS and YDEGEE. V was pared by 7 bases and J by 3 bases, with 14 bases between. The CDR3 sequence is CASYRLGIYEQYF. The CDR3 bases are TGTGCCAGCTATAGACTAGGGATCTACGAGCAGTACTTC.